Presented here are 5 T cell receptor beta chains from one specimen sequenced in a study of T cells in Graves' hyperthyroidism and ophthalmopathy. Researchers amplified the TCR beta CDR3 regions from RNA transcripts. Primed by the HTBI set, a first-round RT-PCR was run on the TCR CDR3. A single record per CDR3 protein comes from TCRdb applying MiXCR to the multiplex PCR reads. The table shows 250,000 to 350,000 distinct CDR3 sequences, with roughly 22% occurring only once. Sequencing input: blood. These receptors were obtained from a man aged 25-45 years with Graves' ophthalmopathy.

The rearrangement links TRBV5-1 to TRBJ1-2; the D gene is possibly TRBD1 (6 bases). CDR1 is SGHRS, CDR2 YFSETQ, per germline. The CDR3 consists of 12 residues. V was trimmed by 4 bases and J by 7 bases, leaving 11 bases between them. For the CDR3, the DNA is TGCGCCAGCAGCATAAAAGGGGGTGGCTACACCTTC. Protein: CASSIKGGGYTF. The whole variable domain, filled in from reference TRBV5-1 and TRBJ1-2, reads KAGVTQTPRYLIKTRGQQVTLSCSPISGHRSVSWYQQTPGQGLQFLFEYFSETQRNKGNFPGRFSGRQFSNSRSEMNVSTLELGDSALYLCASSIKGGGYTFGSGTRLTVV.

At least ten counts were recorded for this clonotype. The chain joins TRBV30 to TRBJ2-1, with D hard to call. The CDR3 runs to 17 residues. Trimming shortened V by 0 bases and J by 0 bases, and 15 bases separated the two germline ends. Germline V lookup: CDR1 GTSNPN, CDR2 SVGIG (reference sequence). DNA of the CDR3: TGTGCCTGGAGTGTACTTGGGAAGTTGGGCTCCTACAATGAGCAGTTCTTC. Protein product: CAWSVLGKLGSYNEQFF.

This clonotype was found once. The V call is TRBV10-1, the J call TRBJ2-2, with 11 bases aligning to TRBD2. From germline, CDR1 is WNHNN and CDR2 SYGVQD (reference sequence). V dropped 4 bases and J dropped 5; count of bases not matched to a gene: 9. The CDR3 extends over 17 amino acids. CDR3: CASSAGGSGRGTGELFF. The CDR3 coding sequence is TGCGCCAGCAGTGCTGGAGGTAGCGGGAGGGGAACCGGGGAGCTGTTTTTT.

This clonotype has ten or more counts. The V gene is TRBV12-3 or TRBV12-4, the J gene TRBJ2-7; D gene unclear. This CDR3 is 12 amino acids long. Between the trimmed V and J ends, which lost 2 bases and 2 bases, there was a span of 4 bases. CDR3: CASSLKPYEQYF. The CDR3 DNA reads TGTGCCAGCAGTTTAAAGCCCTACGAGCAGTACTTC.

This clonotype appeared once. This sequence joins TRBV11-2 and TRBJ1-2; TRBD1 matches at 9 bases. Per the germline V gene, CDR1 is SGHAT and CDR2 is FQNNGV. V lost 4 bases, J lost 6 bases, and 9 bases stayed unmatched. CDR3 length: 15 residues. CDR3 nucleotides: TGTGCCAGCAGCTCTGATCGGGGACAGGGAGATGGCTACACCTTC. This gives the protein CASSSDRGQGDGYTF.